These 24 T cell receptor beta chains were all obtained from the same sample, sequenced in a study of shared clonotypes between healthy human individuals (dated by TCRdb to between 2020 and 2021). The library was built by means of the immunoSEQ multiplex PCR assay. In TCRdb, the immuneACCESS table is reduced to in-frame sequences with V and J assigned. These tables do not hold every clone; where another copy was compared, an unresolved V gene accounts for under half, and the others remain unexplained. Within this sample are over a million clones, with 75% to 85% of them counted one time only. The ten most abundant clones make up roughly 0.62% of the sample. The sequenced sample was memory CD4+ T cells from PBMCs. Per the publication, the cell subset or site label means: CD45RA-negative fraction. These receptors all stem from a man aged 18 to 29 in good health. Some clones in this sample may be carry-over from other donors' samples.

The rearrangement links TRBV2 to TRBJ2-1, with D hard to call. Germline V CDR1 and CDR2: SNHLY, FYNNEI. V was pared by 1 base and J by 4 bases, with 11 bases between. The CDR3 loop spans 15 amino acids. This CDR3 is CASSEERSEYNEQFF. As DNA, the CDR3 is TGTGCCAGCAGTGAAGAAAGGAGCGAGTACAATGAGCAGTTCTTC.

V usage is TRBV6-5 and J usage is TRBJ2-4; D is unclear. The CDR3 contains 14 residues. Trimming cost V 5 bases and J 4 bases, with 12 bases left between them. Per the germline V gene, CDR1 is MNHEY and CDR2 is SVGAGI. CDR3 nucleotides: TGTGCCAGCAGTACTCCGGGCCTTAAAAACATTCAGTACTTC. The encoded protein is CASSTPGLKNIQYF.

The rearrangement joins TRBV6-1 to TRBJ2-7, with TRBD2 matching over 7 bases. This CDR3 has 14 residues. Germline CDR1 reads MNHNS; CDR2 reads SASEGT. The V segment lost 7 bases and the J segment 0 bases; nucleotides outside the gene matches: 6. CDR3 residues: CASNIGRPSYEQYF. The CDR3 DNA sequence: TGTGCCAGCAATATCGGGAGGCCCTCCTACGAGCAGTACTTC.

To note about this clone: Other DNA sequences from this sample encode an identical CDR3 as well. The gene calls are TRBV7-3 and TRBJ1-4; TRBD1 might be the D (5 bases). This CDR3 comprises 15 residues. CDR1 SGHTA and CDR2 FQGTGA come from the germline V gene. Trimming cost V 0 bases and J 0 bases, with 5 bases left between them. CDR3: CASSLTGATNEKLFF. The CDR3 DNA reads TGTGCCAGCAGCTTAACAGGGGCAACTAATGAAAAACTGTTTTTT.

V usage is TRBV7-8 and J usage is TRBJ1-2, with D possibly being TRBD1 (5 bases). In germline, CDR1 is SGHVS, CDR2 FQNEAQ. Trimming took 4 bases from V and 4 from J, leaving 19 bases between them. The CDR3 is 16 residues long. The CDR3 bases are TGTGCCAGCAGCTCCCACGAGACAGAAGGAGTCTATGGCTACACCTTC. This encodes CASSSHETEGVYGYTF.

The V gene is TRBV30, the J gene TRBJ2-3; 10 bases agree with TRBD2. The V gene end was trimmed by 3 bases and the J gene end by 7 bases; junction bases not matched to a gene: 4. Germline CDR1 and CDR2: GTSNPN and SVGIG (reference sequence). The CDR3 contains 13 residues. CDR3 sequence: CAWRPSGGHTQYF. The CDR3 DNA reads TGTGCCTGGAGGCCTAGCGGGGGTCATACGCAGTATTTT. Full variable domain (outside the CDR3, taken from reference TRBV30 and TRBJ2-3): SQTIHQWPATLVQPVGSPLSLECTVEGTSNPNLYWYRQAAGRGLQLLFYSVGIGQISSEVPQNLSASRPQDRQFILSSKKLLLSDSGFYLCAWRPSGGHTQYFGPGTRLTVL.

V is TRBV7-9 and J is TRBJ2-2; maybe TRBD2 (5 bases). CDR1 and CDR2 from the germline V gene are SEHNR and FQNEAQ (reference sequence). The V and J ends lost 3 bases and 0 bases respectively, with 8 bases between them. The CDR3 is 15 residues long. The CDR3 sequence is CASSLRRANTGELFF. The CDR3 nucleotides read TGTGCCAGCAGCTTGCGGCGGGCGAACACCGGGGAGCTGTTTTTT.

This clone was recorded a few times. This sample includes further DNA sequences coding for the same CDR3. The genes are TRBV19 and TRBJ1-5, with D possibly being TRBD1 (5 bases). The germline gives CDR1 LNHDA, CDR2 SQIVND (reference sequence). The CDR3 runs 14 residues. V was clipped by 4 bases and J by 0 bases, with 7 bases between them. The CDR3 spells CASSRDGSNQPQHF. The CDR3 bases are TGTGCCAGTAGTAGGGACGGTAGCAATCAGCCCCAGCATTTT.

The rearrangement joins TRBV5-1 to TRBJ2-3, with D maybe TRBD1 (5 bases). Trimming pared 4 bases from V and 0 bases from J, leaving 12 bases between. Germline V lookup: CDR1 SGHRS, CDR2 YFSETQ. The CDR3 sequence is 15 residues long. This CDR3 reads CASSVQDTSTDTQYF. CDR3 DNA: TGCGCCAGCAGCGTACAGGATACTAGCACAGATACGCAGTATTTT.

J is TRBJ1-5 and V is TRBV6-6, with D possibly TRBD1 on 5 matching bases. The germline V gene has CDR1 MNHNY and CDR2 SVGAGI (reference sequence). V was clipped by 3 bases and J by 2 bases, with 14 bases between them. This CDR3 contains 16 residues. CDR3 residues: CASSYTRDPGNQPQHF. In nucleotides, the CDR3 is TGTGCCAGCAGTTATACCAGGGATCCGGGCAATCAGCCCCAGCATTTT.

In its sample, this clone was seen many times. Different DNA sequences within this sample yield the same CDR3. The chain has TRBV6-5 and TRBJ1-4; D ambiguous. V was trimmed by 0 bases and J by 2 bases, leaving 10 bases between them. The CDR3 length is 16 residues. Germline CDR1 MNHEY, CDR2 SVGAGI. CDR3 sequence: CASSYSRLGTNEKLFF. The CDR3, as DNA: TGTGCCAGCAGTTACTCGCGCCTGGGGACTAATGAAAAACTGTTTTTT.

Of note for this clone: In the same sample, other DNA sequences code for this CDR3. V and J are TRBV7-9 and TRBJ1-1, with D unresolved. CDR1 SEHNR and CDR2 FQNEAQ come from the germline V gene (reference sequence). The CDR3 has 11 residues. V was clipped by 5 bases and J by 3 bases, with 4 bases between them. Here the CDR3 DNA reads TGTGCCAGCAGCGCCTACACTGAAGCTTTCTTT. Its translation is CASSAYTEAFF.

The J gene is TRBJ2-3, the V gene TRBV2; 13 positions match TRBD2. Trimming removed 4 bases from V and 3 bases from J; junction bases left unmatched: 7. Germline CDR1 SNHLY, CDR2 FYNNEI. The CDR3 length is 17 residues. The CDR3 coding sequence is TGTGCCAGCAGTGTCGGACTAGCGGGAGTCGGTACAGATACGCAGTATTTT. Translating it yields CASSVGLAGVGTDTQYF.

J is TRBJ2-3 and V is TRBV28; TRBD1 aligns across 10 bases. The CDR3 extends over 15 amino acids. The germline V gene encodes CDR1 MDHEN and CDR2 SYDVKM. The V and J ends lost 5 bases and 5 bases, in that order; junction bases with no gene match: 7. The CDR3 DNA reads TGTGCCAGCAGTCTAGGACAGGGGGTCGGAGATACGCAGTATTTT. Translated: CASSLGQGVGDTQYF.

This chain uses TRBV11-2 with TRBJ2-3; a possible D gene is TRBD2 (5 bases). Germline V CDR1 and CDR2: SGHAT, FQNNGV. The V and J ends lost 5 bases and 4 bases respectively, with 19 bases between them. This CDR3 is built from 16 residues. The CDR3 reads CASSTILGAIADTQYF. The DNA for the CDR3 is TGTGCCAGCAGCACCATCTTGGGAGCGATTGCAGATACGCAGTATTTT.

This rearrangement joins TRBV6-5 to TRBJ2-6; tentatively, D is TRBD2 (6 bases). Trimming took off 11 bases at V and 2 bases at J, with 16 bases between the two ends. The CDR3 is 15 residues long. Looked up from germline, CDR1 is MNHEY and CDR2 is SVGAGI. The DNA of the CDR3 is TGTGCCGCGCGGGACCTCACTACTGGGGCCAACGTCCTGACTTTC. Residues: CAARDLTTGANVLTF.

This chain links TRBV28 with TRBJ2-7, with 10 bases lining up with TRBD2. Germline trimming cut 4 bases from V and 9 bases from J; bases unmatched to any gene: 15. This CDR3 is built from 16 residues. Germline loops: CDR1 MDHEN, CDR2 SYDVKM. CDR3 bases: TGTGCCAGCAGTTACGATCCTCGAAGCGGGAGGGCCGGGCAGTACTTC. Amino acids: CASSYDPRSGRAGQYF.

This chain's CDR3 is CSADSGANVLTF. The CDR3 coding sequence is TGCAGCGCAGATTCTGGGGCCAACGTCCTGACTTTC. This chain connects TRBV29-1 to TRBJ2-6, with unresolved D. V was trimmed by 7 bases and J by 1 base, leaving 5 bases between them. The V gene's germline CDR1 is SQVTM and CDR2 ANQGSEA. This CDR3 is 12 amino acids long.

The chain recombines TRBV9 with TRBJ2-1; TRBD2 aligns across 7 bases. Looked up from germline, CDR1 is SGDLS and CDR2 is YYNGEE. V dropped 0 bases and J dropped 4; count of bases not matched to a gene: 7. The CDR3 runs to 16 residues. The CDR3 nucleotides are TGTGCCAGCAGCGTAGGTTTGCTAGCGGAATACAATGAGCAGTTCTTC. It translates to CASSVGLLAEYNEQFF.

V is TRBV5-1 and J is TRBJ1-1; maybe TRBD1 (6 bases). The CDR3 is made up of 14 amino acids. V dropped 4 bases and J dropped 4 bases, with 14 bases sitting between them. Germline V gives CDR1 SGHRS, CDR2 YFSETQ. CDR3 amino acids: CASSDPQGTTEAFF. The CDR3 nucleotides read TGCGCCAGCAGCGACCCCCAGGGGACCACTGAAGCTTTCTTT.

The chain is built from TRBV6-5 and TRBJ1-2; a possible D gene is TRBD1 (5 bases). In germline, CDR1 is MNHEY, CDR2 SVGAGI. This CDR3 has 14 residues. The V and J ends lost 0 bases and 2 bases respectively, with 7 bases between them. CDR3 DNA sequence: TGTGCCAGCAGTTACTCGAAGGGGAACTATGGCTACACCTTC. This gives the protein CASSYSKGNYGYTF.

CDR3 sequence reads: CASSRSGAGDTDTQYF. The CDR3, as DNA: TGCGCCAGCAGTCGCTCAGGAGCGGGAGATACAGATACGCAGTATTTT. The chain carries TRBV10-1 and TRBJ2-3, with 8 bases matching TRBD2. The ends lost 5 bases at V and 3 bases at J; junction bases unmatched: 10. The V gene's germline CDR1 is WNHNN and CDR2 SYGVQD (reference sequence). This CDR3 has 16 amino acids.

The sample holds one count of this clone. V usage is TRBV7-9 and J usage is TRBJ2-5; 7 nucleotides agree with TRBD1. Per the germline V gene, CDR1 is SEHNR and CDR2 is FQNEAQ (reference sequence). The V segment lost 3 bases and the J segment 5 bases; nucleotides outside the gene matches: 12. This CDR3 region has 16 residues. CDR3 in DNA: TGTGCCAGCAGCTTTAACATAAGGGGGCGTGGGGAGACCCAGTACTTC. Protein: CASSFNIRGRGETQYF.

CDR3 sequence reads: CASSPRTGSTQETQYF. CDR3 DNA sequence: TGTGCCAGCTCACCTCGGACAGGTTCTACACAAGAGACCCAGTACTTC. The J gene is TRBJ2-5, the V gene TRBV18, with TRBD1 matching 7 bases. Germline V lookup: CDR1 KGHSH, CDR2 LQKENI. This CDR3 contains 16 residues. V trimming: 3 bases; J trimming: 2 bases; junction bases outside the gene matches: 9.